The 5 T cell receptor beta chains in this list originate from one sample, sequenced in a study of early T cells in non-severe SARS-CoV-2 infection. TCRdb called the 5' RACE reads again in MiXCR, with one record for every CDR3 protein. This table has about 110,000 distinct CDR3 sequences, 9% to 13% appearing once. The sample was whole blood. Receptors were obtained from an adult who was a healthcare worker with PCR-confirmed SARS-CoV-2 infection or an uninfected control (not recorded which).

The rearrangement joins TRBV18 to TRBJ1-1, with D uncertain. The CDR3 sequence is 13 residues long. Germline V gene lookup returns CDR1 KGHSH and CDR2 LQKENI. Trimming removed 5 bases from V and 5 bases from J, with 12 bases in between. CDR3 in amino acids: CASSSAAGTEAFF. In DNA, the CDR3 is TGTGCCAGCTCAAGTGCTGCGGGGACTGAAGCTTTCTTT.

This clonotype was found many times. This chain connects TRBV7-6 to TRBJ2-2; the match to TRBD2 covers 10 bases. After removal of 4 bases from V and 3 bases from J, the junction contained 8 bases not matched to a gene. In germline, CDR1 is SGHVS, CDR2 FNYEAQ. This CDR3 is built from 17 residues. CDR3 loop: CASSSIPSGGDTGELFF. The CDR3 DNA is TGTGCCAGCAGCTCTATTCCTAGCGGGGGTGACACCGGGGAGCTGTTTTTT.

This CDR3 is CASSVTVLAGPYNEQFF. In nucleotides, the CDR3 is TGTGCCAGCAGCGTAACGGTTCTAGCGGGCCCATACAATGAGCAGTTCTTC. The rearrangement uses TRBV9 and TRBJ2-1; 8 bases match TRBD2. Germline values: CDR1 SGDLS, CDR2 YYNGEE. The CDR3 length is 17 residues. Trimming at V came to 1 base and at J to 4 bases, leaving 10 bases not matched to a gene. Supplemented by reference TRBV9 and TRBJ2-1, the full variable domain reads DSGVTQTPKHLITATGQRVTLRCSPRSGDLSVYWYQQSLDQGLQFLIQYYNGEERAKGNILERFSAQQFPDLHSELNLSSLELGDSALYFCASSVTVLAGPYNEQFFGPGTRLTVL.

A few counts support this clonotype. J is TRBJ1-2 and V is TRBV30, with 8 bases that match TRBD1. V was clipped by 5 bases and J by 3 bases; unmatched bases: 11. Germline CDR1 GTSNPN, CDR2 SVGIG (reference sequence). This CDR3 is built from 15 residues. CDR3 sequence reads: CAWEGQAPVYYGYTF. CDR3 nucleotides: TGTGCCTGGGAGGGACAGGCCCCAGTTTACTATGGCTACACCTTC.

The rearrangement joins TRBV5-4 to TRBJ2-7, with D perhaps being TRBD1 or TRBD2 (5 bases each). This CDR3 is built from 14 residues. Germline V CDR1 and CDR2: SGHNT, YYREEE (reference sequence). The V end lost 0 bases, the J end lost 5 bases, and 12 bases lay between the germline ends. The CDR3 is CASSLVPGADEQYF. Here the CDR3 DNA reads TGTGCCAGCAGCTTGGTGCCCGGGGCCGACGAGCAGTACTTC. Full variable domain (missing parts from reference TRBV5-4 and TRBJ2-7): ETGVTQSPTHLIKTRGQQVTLRCSSQSGHNTVSWYQQALGQGPQFIFQYYREEENGRGNFPPRFSGLQFPNYSSELNVNALELDDSALYLCASSLVPGADEQYFGPGTRLTVT.